This is a list of T cell receptor beta chains from one sample in a study of T cell clusters in autoimmune cytopenias. Following a re-call of the multiplex PCR reads, TCRdb has one entry per CDR3 protein and lacks DNA. Here the sample table reports hundreds of distinct CDR3 sequences. The sample comprised peripheral blood. The origin of the receptors is a human donor with an autoimmune cytopenia or autoimmune hepatitis (not recorded which). CDR3s include the opening cysteine and the closing phenylalanine or tryptophan. The size field is filled for only some rows; it gives once, few, many or a size class.

v_call	j_call	clone_size	cdr3_aa
TRBV10-3	TRBJ1-1	-	CAISEGNTEAFF
TRBV15	TRBJ1-2	large	CATSRDRTPGPDPYGYTF
TRBV19	TRBJ1-5	large	CASSIPPGEGNQPQHF
TRBV5-6	TRBJ1-4	large	CASSPSPFNEKLFF
TRBV5-1	TRBJ2-5	-	CASSRSGSGRDETQYF
TRBV2	TRBJ2-2	-	CASSAGLPNTGELFF
TRBV6-5	TRBJ1-6	medium-sized	CASSSTPGDSKNSPLHF
TRBV19	TRBJ2-1	large	CASSIERGQGNNEQFF
TRBV5-4	TRBJ2-7	-	CASSRGRASYEQYF
TRBV11-2	TRBJ1-4	medium-sized	CASSFTGDARANEKLFF
TRBV6-5	TRBJ2-6	large	CASSDSFSGANVLTF
TRBV20-1	TRBJ2-2	medium-sized	CSARGSGAGELFF
TRBV7-7	TRBJ2-5	-	CASSSDRGAETQYF
TRBV15	TRBJ2-3	hyperexpanded	CATSRPSADTQYF
TRBV27	TRBJ2-7	medium-sized	CASSLSGGSTYEQYF
TRBV4-2	TRBJ1-2	-	CASSQQGPGGYTF
TRBV7-9	TRBJ2-1	medium-sized	CASSSGTSVPVGEQFF
TRBV18	TRBJ2-3	medium-sized	CASSPFPTDTQYF
TRBV19	TRBJ2-3	large	CASSMDPGRGDTQYF
TRBV10-3	TRBJ2-1	-	CAITLSGRINEQFF
TRBV15	TRBJ1-2	medium-sized	CATSREKSIYGYTF
TRBV5-4	TRBJ1-2	medium-sized	CASSQGRGRPGYGYTF
TRBV10-2	TRBJ1-6	-	CASRDFPGGGSPLHF